What follows is one TCR beta chain and its context. The record originates from a study of blood T cell repertoires in COVID-19. Overall study: Spain, Italy and the United States supplied samples that represented acute and convalescent COVID-19. Sample material is recorded as cDNA or gDNA derived from T cells, B-cell-depleted T cells, or PBMCs.

V trimming: 3 bases; J trimming: 1 base; junction bases outside the gene matches: 8. The CDR3 consists of 16 residues. Germline V gene sequence: CDR1 SGHNT, CDR2 YYREEE (reference sequence). Authors' analysis steps: Amplification of reference gene primers was used by the study to estimate nucleated cell counts. This table comes from immunoSEQ multiplex PCR, and its TCRdb copy is limited to in-frame clones, with some not included. For V, J and clone size, that table is used; D and trimming come from the DNA. The sample has about 200,000 clones, 88% seen once. This receptor was obtained from a man aged 18 to 30 with active or convalescent COVID-19. This rearrangement joins TRBV5-4 to TRBJ2-7, with 9 bases aligning to TRBD1. Sequencing was performed on peripheral blood. The CDR3 protein is CASSSGTGQTSYEQYF. The CDR3 coding sequence is TGTGCCAGCAGCTCCGGGACAGGGCAGACTTCCTACGAGCAGTACTTC.